These T cell receptor beta chains were read from a single sample in a study of PD-L1 blockade in urothelial cancer. Method: immunoSEQ multiplex PCR; TCRdb's copy keeps in-frame clones and lacks some. Among about 57,000 clones listed, around 84% were seen once. The sample consisted of PBMCs, taken around atezolizumab (anti-PD-L1) treatment. These receptors came from a man in his forties or fifties with urothelial cancer. The CDR3 runs from the conserved cysteine through the conserved F or W. Rows may omit the clone size; those that give it use once, few, many or a size class.

v_call,clone_size,cdr3_aa
TRBV28,once,CASSPPLGGLAKNIQYF
TRBV5-5,.,CASSFARDISSYTF
TRBV7-9,.,CASSGTGNQPQHF
TRBV19,.,CASSIREYNEQFF
TRBV2,.,CASTGDRSTDTQYF
TRBV27,.,CASSIRAGGMIGANVLTF
TRBV28,.,CASSYRGNQPQHF
TRBV6-5,once,CASSVAGSYEQYF
TRBV6-1,.,CASRTSSYNSPLHF
TRBV7-9,.,CASSLWGNRDEKLFF
TRBV5-1,.,CASSASRIEQYF
TRBV6-5,.,CASSYSNRENSPLHF
TRBV2,.,CASTLTREDEQFF
TRBV2,.,CAISPGLAGNEQFF
TRBV6-1,.,CATRLAGGYEQYF
TRBV30,.,CAWGGEFTSTDTQYF
TRBV27,.,CASSRVQGADEQYF
TRBV27,.,CASSLGQGQSYYEQYF
TRBV28,.,CATKLQGNENTEAFF
TRBV9,.,CASSPRTRQETQYF
TRBV7-3,.,CASSFSQNTEAFF
TRBV7-3,.,CASSRDYSGELFF
TRBV10-3,.,CAISESRGRAFF
TRBV9,.,CASSLYTGELFF
TRBV2,once,CASSTGTSFADTQYF
TRBV28,.,CASSRTGYTGNTIYF
TRBV10-3,.,CATLRKGAGNTIYF
TRBV5-4,.,CASSYSGTSTDTQYF
TRBV19,.,CASSYYRGSGYEQYF
TRBV7-2,few,CASSFNGRVAFF
TRBV6-4,.,CASSTGTGLSEQFF
TRBV10-3,.,CAISDPRTGQSGGYTF
TRBV30,.,CAWSPGGSETQYF
TRBV28,few,CASSSRPGTDTQYF
TRBV28,.,CASSFWSGKNIQYF
TRBV2,.,CASSEALRGLRETQYF
TRBV28,.,CASSFMGGTQYF
TRBV28,.,CASSATGIKSEQYF
TRBV11-2,.,CASSSRIKTGGLNTEAFF
TRBV6-6,once,CASSNPRGLRNEQFF
TRBV11-3,.,CASSLGGAQINTGELFF
TRBV5-1,.,CASSPNTRNQFF
TRBV19,.,CASSIVGRSMNTEAFF
TRBV20-1,.,CSATPTVEQYF
TRBV5-6,.,CASSRTANEQYF
TRBV20-1,.,CSASRNTEAFF
TRBV27,.,CASRRQGEVYGYTF
TRBV5-1,.,CASSPSPTTDFSGNTIYF
TRBV5-1,.,CASSLLTSSYNEQFF